One and the same sample provided the 32 T cell receptor beta chains below, sequenced in a study of blood T cell repertoires in COVID-19. The repertoire was sequenced with immunoSEQ multiplex PCR; TCRdb's copy has only in-frame clones and lacks some. The profile covers approximately 500,000 clones, with approximately 85% appearing a single time and about 3% taken by the ten largest. The source material was peripheral blood. These receptors all come from a human donor in a cohort sampled during active COVID-19.

Concerning this clone itself: This sample includes further DNA sequences coding for the same CDR3. The chain uses TRBV7-2 and TRBJ2-3; 8 bases match TRBD2. The CDR3 sequence is 15 residues long. Germline V lookup: CDR1 SGHTA, CDR2 FQGNSA. V lost 3 bases, J lost 2 bases, and 4 bases stayed unmatched. CDR3 region: CASSLAGRATDTQYF. Here the CDR3 DNA reads TGTGCCAGCAGCTTGGCCGGGAGGGCCACAGATACGCAGTATTTT.

This chain joins TRBV4-3 and TRBJ2-1; 7 bases are shared with TRBD2. From germline, CDR1 is LGHNA and CDR2 YSLEER. V was clipped by 4 bases and J by 8 bases; unmatched bases: 8. The CDR3 length is 14 residues. Here the CDR3 reads CASSREKAGDEQFF. In nucleotides, the CDR3 is TGCGCCAGCAGCCGAGAGAAGGCGGGGGATGAGCAGTTCTTC.

The chain recombines TRBV5-1 with TRBJ2-5; 8 bases fit TRBD2. Germline V lookup: CDR1 SGHRS, CDR2 YFSETQ. The CDR3 totals 18 residues. J lost 5 bases, V lost 0 bases, and 15 bases had no gene match. CDR3 residues: CASSLGVLAGGTQETQYF. The CDR3 DNA reads TGCGCCAGCAGCTTGGGCGTGCTGGCGGGAGGCACACAGGAGACCCAGTACTTC.

The chain carries TRBV20-1 and TRBJ1-2, with 7 bases identical to TRBD1. CDR1 DFQATT and CDR2 SNEGSKA come from the germline V gene (reference sequence). With 3 bases clipped from V and 0 bases from J, the junction kept 13 bases outside the gene matches. This CDR3 region has 17 residues. CDR3 bases: TGCAGTGCTAGTATCTCCGGGGACAGTGAAACTAACTATGGCTACACCTTC. Protein: CSASISGDSETNYGYTF.

The chain links TRBV5-6 to TRBJ2-5, with a tentative D call TRBD1 (6 bases). Trimming shortened V by 0 bases and J by 1 base, and 10 bases separated the two germline ends. This CDR3 contains 15 residues. From germline, CDR1 is SGHDT and CDR2 YYEEEE. CDR3 sequence: CASSLGQVFQETQYF. Here the CDR3 DNA reads TGTGCCAGCAGCTTGGGACAGGTGTTCCAAGAGACCCAGTACTTC.

This clone was counted a single time. The rearrangement joins TRBV19 to TRBJ1-2, with D hard to call. The V gene lost 5 bases and the J gene lost 6 bases, with 16 bases spanning the gap. This CDR3 comprises 14 residues. CDR1 is LNHDA and CDR2 is SQIVND in the germline V gene (reference sequence). The CDR3, as DNA: TGTGCCAGTAGTCCTATGATAGATATCGATGGCTACACCTTC. Protein sequence: CASSPMIDIDGYTF.

This clone appeared a few times. CDR3 residues: CASTPTWGRGTDTQYF. CDR3 DNA: TGTGCCAGCACCCCAACGTGGGGCAGGGGCACAGATACGCAGTATTTT. The J gene is TRBJ2-3, the V gene TRBV7-6; a possible D gene is TRBD1 (5 bases). Germline assignment: CDR1 SGHVS and CDR2 FNYEAQ. V was trimmed by 7 bases and J by 1 base, leaving 18 bases between them. The CDR3 loop spans 16 amino acids.

The chain couples TRBV4-2 to TRBJ1-1; D is perhaps TRBD1 (5 bases). This CDR3 comprises 14 residues. Trimming stripped 6 bases from V and 7 bases from J, with 18 bases between. CDR1 and CDR2 (germline): LGHNA, YNFKEQ. CDR3 loop: CASRPSGGGGEAFF. The CDR3 DNA sequence: TGTGCCAGCAGACCTTCGGGGGGGGGTGGTGAAGCTTTCTTT.

This rearrangement joins TRBV3-1 (or the pseudogene TRBV3-2) to TRBJ2-7, with 8 bases lining up with TRBD2. This CDR3 is 18 amino acids long. The ends lost 1 base at V and 7 bases at J; junction bases unmatched: 18. The germline V gene encodes CDR1 LGHDT and CDR2 YNNKEL (reference sequence). The CDR3 DNA is TGTGCCAGCAGCCAAGGGATCGGAACGGGGACTAGTCTGGGGGAGCAGTACTTC. This encodes CASSQGIGTGTSLGEQYF.

J is TRBJ1-6 and V is TRBV2; tentative D call: TRBD1 (6 bases). This CDR3 comprises 15 residues. Trimming stripped 4 bases from V and 8 bases from J, with 15 bases between. Per germline, CDR1 SNHLY and CDR2 FYNNEI. The CDR3 DNA reads as TGTGCCAGCAGTGGGACAGCTCGGGGGGATTCACCCCTCCACTTT. Its translation is CASSGTARGDSPLHF.

CDR3 region: CAWSEDRMTFF. The CDR3 bases are TGTGCCTGGAGTGAGGACAGGATGACTTTCTTT. The chain combines TRBV30 with TRBJ1-1; TRBD1 matches at 7 bases. Germline CDR1 reads GTSNPN; CDR2 reads SVGIG (reference sequence). The V gene end was trimmed by 1 base and the J gene end by 12 bases; junction bases not matched to a gene: 5. The CDR3 is 11 residues long.

The rearrangement links TRBV7-3 to TRBJ2-3; D is uncertain. V gave up 2 bases and J gave up 2 bases, with 11 bases separating them. This CDR3 contains 15 residues. From germline, CDR1 is SGHTA and CDR2 FQGTGA. The CDR3 bases are TGTGCCAGCAGCTTATTACGGTCGAACACAGATACGCAGTATTTT. Its protein is CASSLLRSNTDTQYF.

The chain employs TRBV7-8 and TRBJ1-2, with D perhaps matching TRBD1 (5 bases). Germline V gene sequence: CDR1 SGHVS, CDR2 FQNEAQ. Trimming shortened V by 5 bases and J by 5 bases, and 15 bases separated the two germline ends. The CDR3 has 14 amino acids. CDR3 loop: CASSPLQRGYGYTF. The CDR3 nucleotides are TGTGCCAGCAGCCCCCTCCAACGGGGGTATGGCTACACCTTC. The complete variable domain, with remaining parts taken from reference TRBV7-8 and TRBJ1-2, reads GAGVSQSPRYKVAKRGQDVALRCDPISGHVSLFWYQQALGQGPEFLTYFQNEAQLDKSGLPSDRFFAERPEGSVSTLKIQRTQQEDSAVYLCASSPLQRGYGYTFGSGTRLTVV.

This rearrangement joins TRBV7-2 to TRBJ2-1; 9 nucleotides agree with TRBD2. The CDR3 contains 16 residues. V shed 4 bases, J shed 7 bases, and the junction held 11 bases outside the gene matches. Germline CDR1 is SGHTA and CDR2 is FQGNSA. CDR3 protein: CASSSPLAGVGNEQFF. The CDR3 nucleotides read TGTGCCAGCAGCTCTCCCTTAGCGGGAGTAGGGAATGAGCAGTTCTTC. The variable domain in full, completed from reference TRBV7-2 and TRBJ2-1, reads GAGVSQSPSNKVTEKGKDVELRCDPISGHTALYWYRQSLGQGLEFLIYFQGNSAPDKSGLPSDRFSAERTGGSVSTLTIQRTQQEDSAVYLCASSSPLAGVGNEQFFGPGTRLTVL.

The genes are TRBV10-3 and TRBJ1-2; 9 bases are a match to TRBD1. Germline assignment: CDR1 ENHRY and CDR2 SYGVKD. The CDR3 consists of 16 residues. With V trimmed by 4 bases and J by 8 bases, 14 bases remained unmatched. CDR3 in DNA: TGTGCCATCAGTGTCGGAAGGGGACAGGGACTAGAAGGCTACACCTTC. Protein: CAISVGRGQGLEGYTF.

This clone was counted a single time. The chain is built from TRBV18 and TRBJ2-3; TRBD2 agrees at 10 bases. CDR3 length equals 18 residues. The germline V gene has CDR1 KGHSH and CDR2 LQKENI. V gave up 6 bases and J gave up 1 base; unmatched junction bases: 13. The CDR3 coding sequence is TGTGCCAGCTCCCCTATAGGTCCTAGCGGGAGAGGCACAGATACGCAGTATTTT. This codes for CASSPIGPSGRGTDTQYF.

The chain carries TRBV6-1 and TRBJ2-1; D might be TRBD2 (5 bases). The V gene lost 2 bases and the J gene lost 8 bases, with 19 bases spanning the gap. The CDR3 consists of 16 residues. Per germline, CDR1 MNHNS and CDR2 SASEGT. The CDR3 region has the DNA TGTGCCAGCAGTGAAATCCGAGCTAGTAGCGCCCATGAGCAGTTCTTC. It codes for CASSEIRASSAHEQFF.

The gene calls are TRBV9 and TRBJ2-3; 12 positions agree with TRBD1. The CDR3 sequence is 14 residues long. The trim removed 4 bases at V and 8 bases at J, leaving 5 bases unmatched. From germline, CDR1 is SGDLS and CDR2 YYNGEE. Here the CDR3 reads CASSTGQGASTQYF. In nucleotides, the CDR3 is TGTGCCAGCAGCACGGGACAGGGGGCCAGTACGCAGTATTTT. Together with reference TRBV9 and TRBJ2-3, the CDR3 gives the full variable domain: DSGVTQTPKHLITATGQRVTLRCSPRSGDLSVYWYQQSLDQGLQFLIQYYNGEERAKGNILERFSAQQFPDLHSELNLSSLELGDSALYFCASSTGQGASTQYFGPGTRLTVL.

The chain recombines TRBV2 with TRBJ2-2; 9 bases are shared with TRBD1. Germline V gene sequence: CDR1 SNHLY, CDR2 FYNNEI. This CDR3 has 14 residues. Germline trimming cut 8 bases from V and 5 bases from J; bases unmatched to any gene: 6. This CDR3 is CASDRGSPTGELFF. As DNA, the CDR3 is TGTGCCAGCGACAGGGGGTCACCTACCGGGGAGCTGTTTTTT. The complete variable domain, with remaining parts taken from reference TRBV2 and TRBJ2-2, reads EPEVTQTPSHQVTQMGQEVILRCVPISNHLYFYWYRQILGQKVEFLVSFYNNEISEKSEIFDDQFSVERPDGSNFTLKIRSTKLEDSAMYFCASDRGSPTGELFFGEGSRLTVL.

The chain links TRBV3-1 (or the pseudogene TRBV3-2) to TRBJ2-1; TRBD1 is a possible D gene (6 bases). Trimming removed 0 bases from V and 1 base from J, with 7 bases in between. The germline CDR1 and CDR2 sequences are LGHDT and YNNKEL (reference sequence). The CDR3 is 15 amino acids. The CDR3: CASSQDRGSYNEQFF. Written as DNA, the CDR3 is TGTGCCAGCAGCCAAGATAGGGGGTCCTACAATGAGCAGTTCTTC.

V and J are TRBV3-1 (or the pseudogene TRBV3-2) and TRBJ1-1; D is unclear. Germline values: CDR1 LGHDT, CDR2 YNNKEL (reference sequence). Deletions cut 5 bases from V and 4 bases from J, with 20 bases between. The CDR3 is 16 residues long. The CDR3 coding sequence is TGTGCCAGCAGCGGGCCACCTCAATATTTTGGCACTGAAGCTTTCTTT. It yields the protein CASSGPPQYFGTEAFF.

This clone was counted once. The chain recombines TRBV27 with TRBJ2-7, with 9 bases fitting TRBD1. The germline V gene has CDR1 MNHEY and CDR2 SMNVEV (reference sequence). V was clipped by 7 bases and J by 3 bases; unmatched bases: 7. This CDR3 is built from 14 residues. CDR3 bases: TGTGCCAGCACCCCCGGGACAGGGTTCTACGAGCAGTACTTC. Protein product: CASTPGTGFYEQYF.

This clone was counted a single time. The chain joins TRBV27 to TRBJ1-1; D unresolved. The CDR3 is 14 residues long. CDR1 is MNHEY and CDR2 is SMNVEV in the germline V gene (reference sequence). Deletions cut 7 bases from V and 4 bases from J, with 16 bases between. The DNA of the CDR3 is TGTGCCAGCATGCGGGAACGTGTGAGCACTGAAGCTTTCTTT. Its translation: CASMRERVSTEAFF.

The J gene is TRBJ1-2, the V gene TRBV18; no firm D call. CDR3 size: 13 residues. V was clipped by 2 bases and J by 8 bases, with 12 bases between them. CDR1 and CDR2 (germline): KGHSH, LQKENI. The CDR3 spells CASSPTGRRGYTF. The DNA for the CDR3 is TGTGCCAGCTCACCAACGGGTAGGCGAGGCTACACCTTC.

This clone occurred once. This rearrangement joins TRBV27 to TRBJ1-2; D is ambiguous. This CDR3 is 15 amino acids long. V dropped 2 bases and J dropped 6 bases, with 16 bases sitting between them. Per germline, CDR1 MNHEY and CDR2 SMNVEV (reference sequence). Here the CDR3 DNA reads TGTGCCAGCAGTTTAATAGAAGGGAGAAAGGATGGCTACACCTTC. Its translation: CASSLIEGRKDGYTF.

This rearrangement joins TRBV6-5 to TRBJ2-3; 7 bases fit TRBD2. Germline CDR1 is MNHEY and CDR2 is SVGAGI. J was trimmed by 1 base and V by 6 bases; bases with no gene match: 7. CDR3 length: 15 residues. CDR3 amino acids: CASRGGWNGTDTQYF. In DNA, the CDR3 is TGTGCCAGCAGGGGAGGGTGGAATGGCACAGATACGCAGTATTTT.

This clone was picked up one time. CDR3 in DNA: TGTGCCAGCAGTCCGCGGACTGGCCAAGAGACCCAGTACTTC. It codes for CASSPRTGQETQYF. The chain recombines TRBV27 with TRBJ2-5; D might be TRBD2 (5 bases). The CDR3 has 14 residues. V gave up 5 bases and J gave up 1 base, with 11 bases separating them. Germline lookup yields CDR1 MNHEY and CDR2 SMNVEV (reference sequence).

This chain uses TRBV9 with TRBJ1-6; 12 positions agree with TRBD1. Per the germline V gene, CDR1 is SGDLS and CDR2 is YYNGEE. Losses at the gene ends were 5 bases for V and 11 bases for J; bases not matched to a gene: 5. CDR3 length: 14 residues. CDR3 coding DNA: TGTGCCAGCAGTGAGGGACAGGGGGCAACACCCCTCCACTTT. Its translation: CASSEGQGATPLHF.

This chain uses TRBV13 with TRBJ2-3; 12 bases align to TRBD2. The CDR3 extends over 16 amino acids. Germline CDR1 PRHDT, CDR2 FYEKMQ (reference sequence). V gave up 3 bases and J gave up 1 base; unmatched junction bases: 2. CDR3 in amino acids: CASSFRLAGGTDTQYF. The DNA of the CDR3 is TGTGCCAGCAGCTTTAGACTAGCGGGAGGCACAGATACGCAGTATTTT.

The gene calls are TRBV4-3 and TRBJ1-4, with D possibly being TRBD1 (6 bases). The V and J ends lost 0 bases and 10 bases respectively, with 15 bases between them. Germline values: CDR1 LGHNA, CDR2 YSLEER. The CDR3 consists of 15 residues. The CDR3, as DNA: TGCGCCAGCAGCCAAGACAGGGGTCGAGTTGGAAAACTGTTTTTT. Translation: CASSQDRGRVGKLFF.

This clone was seen a handful of times. V is TRBV11-2 and J is TRBJ1-1, with D uncertain. Trimming pared 2 bases from V and 1 base from J, leaving 5 bases between. CDR1 and CDR2 from the germline V gene are SGHAT and FQNNGV. This CDR3 comprises 13 residues. CDR3 nucleotides: TGTGCCAGCAGCTTAATCCGGAACACTGAAGCTTTCTTT. Translated, it gives CASSLIRNTEAFF.

This CDR3 reads CSASSQGGEKLFF. The CDR3 DNA follows: TGCAGTGCTAGTTCCCAGGGGGGAGAAAAACTGTTTTTT. The chain joins TRBV20-1 to TRBJ1-4; 7 nucleotides align to TRBD1. V was clipped by 3 bases and J by 8 bases; unmatched bases: 6. Germline CDR1 is DFQATT and CDR2 is SNEGSKA (reference sequence). The CDR3 is made up of 13 amino acids.